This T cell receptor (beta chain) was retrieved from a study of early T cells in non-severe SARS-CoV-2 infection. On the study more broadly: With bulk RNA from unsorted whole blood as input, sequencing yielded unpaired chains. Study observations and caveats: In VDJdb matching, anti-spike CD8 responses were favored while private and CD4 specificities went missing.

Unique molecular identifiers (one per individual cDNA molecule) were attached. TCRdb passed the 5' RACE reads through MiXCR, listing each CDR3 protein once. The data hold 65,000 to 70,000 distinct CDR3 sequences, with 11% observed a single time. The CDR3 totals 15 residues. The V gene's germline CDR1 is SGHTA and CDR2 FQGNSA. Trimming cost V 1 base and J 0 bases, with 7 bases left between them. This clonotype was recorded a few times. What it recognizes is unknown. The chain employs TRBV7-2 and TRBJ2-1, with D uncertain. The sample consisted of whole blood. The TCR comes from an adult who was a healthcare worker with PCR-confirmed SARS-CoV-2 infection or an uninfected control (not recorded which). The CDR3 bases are TGTGCCAGCAGCTTAGGCGGTCACTCCTACAATGAGCAGTTCTTC. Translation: CASSLGGHSYNEQFF.